One and the same sample provided the 10 T cell receptor beta chains below, sequenced in a study of Ad26.COV2.S vaccination and SARS-CoV-2 variants. The repertoire was sequenced with immunoSEQ multiplex PCR; TCRdb's copy has only in-frame clones and lacks some. Among hundreds of thousands of clones listed, more than 75% were seen once. Treatment reported: roughly 20 received Ad26.COV2.S at low or high dose, single or two shots; several received placebo; per-sample allocation not given. All samples were drawn on day 63, counting from the first vaccine or placebo injection. The source was peripheral blood, collected in a trial of Ad26.COV2.S vaccine versus placebo. The source is a person between 18 and 59 years old who received the Ad26.COV2.S COVID-19 vaccine or a placebo.

The rearrangement joins TRBV5-4 to TRBJ2-1; D gene ambiguous. Trimming stripped 4 bases from V and 5 bases from J, with 13 bases between. This CDR3 contains 14 residues. Germline V gene lookup returns CDR1 SGHNT and CDR2 YYREEE (reference sequence). In DNA, the CDR3 is TGTGCCAGCAGCCGCTCCCGATCCGACAATGAGCAGTTCTTC. Translated: CASSRSRSDNEQFF.

The J gene is TRBJ1-1, the V gene TRBV7-9; D gene ambiguous. Germline values: CDR1 SEHNR, CDR2 FQNEAQ (reference sequence). CDR3 length equals 12 residues. Trimming shortened V by 10 bases and J by 3 bases, and 12 bases separated the two germline ends. CDR3 sequence reads: CATPSRDTEAFF. The CDR3 DNA reads TGTGCCACTCCCTCAAGGGACACTGAAGCTTTCTTT. The full variable domain, in which reference TRBV7-9 and TRBJ1-1 provide the parts outside the CDR3, is DTGVSQNPRHKITKRGQNVTFRCDPISEHNRLYWYRQTLGQGPEFLTYFQNEAQLEKSRLLSDRFSAERPKGSFSTLEIQRTEQGDSAMYLCATPSRDTEAFFGQGTRLTVV.

The chain carries TRBV5-1 and TRBJ2-1; a weak D match, TRBD1 (5 bases). The germline gives CDR1 SGHRS, CDR2 YFSETQ. CDR3 length equals 14 residues. The V end lost 0 bases, the J end lost 2 bases, and 6 bases lay between the germline ends. The CDR3 reads CASSLEGTYNEQFF. The CDR3 DNA reads TGCGCCAGCAGCTTGGAGGGGACCTACAATGAGCAGTTCTTC.

This chain joins TRBV5-1 and TRBJ2-1; D uncertain. The germline V gene encodes CDR1 SGHRS and CDR2 YFSETQ. The germline V and J ends were trimmed by 4 bases and 4 bases, with 15 bases remaining between them. This CDR3 has 15 amino acids. The CDR3 loop is CASSGSGFTYNEQFF. CDR3 sequence (DNA): TGCGCCAGCAGCGGCTCAGGATTTACGTACAATGAGCAGTTCTTC.

V gene TRBV5-5 combines with J gene TRBJ2-3; 11 bases line up with TRBD2. This CDR3 has 15 residues. Per germline, CDR1 SGHKS and CDR2 YYEKEE (reference sequence). V gave up 2 bases and J gave up 5 bases; unmatched junction bases: 4. As DNA, the CDR3 is TGTGCCAGCAGCTTTAGCGGGGGGGCAGGAGATACGCAGTATTTT. Its protein product is CASSFSGGAGDTQYF.

CDR3: CASSYRTVRDEQYF. CDR3 DNA: TGTGCCAGCAGTTACAGGACAGTTCGCGACGAGCAGTACTTC. The V and J genes are TRBV6-5 and TRBJ2-7; D is possibly TRBD1 (6 bases). The germline CDR1 and CDR2 sequences are MNHEY and SVGAGI. V gave up 2 bases and J gave up 5 bases, with 13 bases separating them. The CDR3 is 14 amino acids.

CDR3 in DNA: TGTGCCAGCAGCTTAGACAGCGGGCGGGAGGGGGTGTTCTTC. Its translation is CASSLDSGREGVFF. J is TRBJ2-1 and V is TRBV13; 9 positions match TRBD2. The V and J ends lost 1 base and 15 bases, in that order; junction bases with no gene match: 10. Germline V lookup: CDR1 PRHDT, CDR2 FYEKMQ (reference sequence). This CDR3 has 14 amino acids.

This rearrangement joins TRBV7-2 to TRBJ2-1; 11 bases align to TRBD2. The V gene end was trimmed by 1 base and the J gene end by 4 bases; junction bases not matched to a gene: 3. The CDR3 runs to 16 residues. Germline V lookup: CDR1 SGHTA, CDR2 FQGNSA. The CDR3 protein is CASSLVSGRAYNEQFF. CDR3 bases: TGTGCCAGCAGCTTAGTTAGCGGGAGGGCTTACAATGAGCAGTTCTTC.

This chain uses TRBV5-1 with TRBJ2-1; D assignment may be TRBD1 or TRBD2 (7 bases each). The CDR3 length is 15 residues. V lost 1 base to trimming and J lost 8 bases, with 16 bases between them. Germline V CDR1 and CDR2: SGHRS, YFSETQ. The CDR3 region is CASSLQGEGLDEQFF. The CDR3 region has the DNA TGCGCCAGCAGCTTGCAGGGGGAGGGCCTCGATGAGCAGTTCTTC.

V is TRBV4-1 and J is TRBJ2-1, with D maybe TRBD1 (6 bases). The CDR3 is made up of 14 amino acids. V dropped 1 base and J dropped 8 bases, with 12 bases sitting between them. Germline CDR1 MGHRA, CDR2 YSYEKL. This CDR3 reads CASSQVTGNDEQFF. The DNA of the CDR3 is TGCGCCAGCAGCCAAGTCACAGGGAACGATGAGCAGTTCTTC.